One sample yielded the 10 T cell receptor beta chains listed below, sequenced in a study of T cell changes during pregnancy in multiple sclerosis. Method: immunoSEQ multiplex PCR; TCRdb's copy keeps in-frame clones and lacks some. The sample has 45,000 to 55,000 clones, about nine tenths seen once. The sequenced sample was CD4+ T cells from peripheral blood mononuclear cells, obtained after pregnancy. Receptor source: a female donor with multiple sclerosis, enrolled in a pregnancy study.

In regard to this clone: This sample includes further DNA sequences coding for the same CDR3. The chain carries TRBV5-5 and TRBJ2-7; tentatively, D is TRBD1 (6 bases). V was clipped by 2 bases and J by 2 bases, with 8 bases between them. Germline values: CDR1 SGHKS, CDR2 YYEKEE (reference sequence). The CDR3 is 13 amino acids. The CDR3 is CASSLQGAYEQYF. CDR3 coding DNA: TGTGCCAGCAGCTTACAGGGCGCCTACGAGCAGTACTTC.

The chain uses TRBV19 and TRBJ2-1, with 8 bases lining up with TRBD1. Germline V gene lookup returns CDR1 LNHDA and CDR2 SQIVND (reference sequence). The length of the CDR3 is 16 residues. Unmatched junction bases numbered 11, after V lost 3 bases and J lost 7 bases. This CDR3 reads CASSIRDRSFLNEQFF. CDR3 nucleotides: TGTGCCAGTAGTATTCGGGACAGGAGCTTTCTGAATGAGCAGTTCTTC.

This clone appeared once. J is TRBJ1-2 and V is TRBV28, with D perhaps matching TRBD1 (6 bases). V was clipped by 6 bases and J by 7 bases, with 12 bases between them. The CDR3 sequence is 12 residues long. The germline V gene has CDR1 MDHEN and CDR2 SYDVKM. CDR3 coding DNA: TGTGCCAGCAGCCAACAGGGTTCTGGCTACACCTTC. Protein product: CASSQQGSGYTF.

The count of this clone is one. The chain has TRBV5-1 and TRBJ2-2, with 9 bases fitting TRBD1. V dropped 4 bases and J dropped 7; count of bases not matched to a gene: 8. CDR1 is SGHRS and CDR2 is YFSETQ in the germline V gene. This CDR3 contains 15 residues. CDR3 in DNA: TGCGCCAGCAGCGCGGATGGGACAGGGAACGGGGAGCTGTTTTTT. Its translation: CASSADGTGNGELFF.

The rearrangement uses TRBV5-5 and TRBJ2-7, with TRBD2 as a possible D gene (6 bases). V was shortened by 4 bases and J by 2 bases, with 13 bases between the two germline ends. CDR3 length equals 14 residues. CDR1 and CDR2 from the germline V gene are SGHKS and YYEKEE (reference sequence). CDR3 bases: TGTGCCAGCAGCCTTACGGGGACTGCCTACGAGCAGTACTTC. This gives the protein CASSLTGTAYEQYF.

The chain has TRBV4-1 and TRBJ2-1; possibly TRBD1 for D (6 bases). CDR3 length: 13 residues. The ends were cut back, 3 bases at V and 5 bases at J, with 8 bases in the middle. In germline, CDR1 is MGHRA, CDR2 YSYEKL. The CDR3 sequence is CASSHYRDNEQFF. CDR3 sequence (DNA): TGCGCCAGCAGCCACTACAGGGACAATGAGCAGTTCTTC.

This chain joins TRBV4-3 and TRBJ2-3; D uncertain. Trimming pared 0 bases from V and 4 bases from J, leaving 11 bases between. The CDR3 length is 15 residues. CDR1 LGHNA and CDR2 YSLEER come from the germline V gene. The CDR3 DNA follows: TGCGCCAGCAGCCAAGAGTTGGTAGTATCAGATACGCAGTATTTT. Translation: CASSQELVVSDTQYF.

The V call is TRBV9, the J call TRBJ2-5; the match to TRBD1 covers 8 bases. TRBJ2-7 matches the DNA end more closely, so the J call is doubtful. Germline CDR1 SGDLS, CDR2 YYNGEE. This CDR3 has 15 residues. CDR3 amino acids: CASSVDWTGLSEQYF. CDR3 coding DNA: TGTGCCAGCAGCGTAGACTGGACAGGGCTGTCCGAGCAGTACTTC.

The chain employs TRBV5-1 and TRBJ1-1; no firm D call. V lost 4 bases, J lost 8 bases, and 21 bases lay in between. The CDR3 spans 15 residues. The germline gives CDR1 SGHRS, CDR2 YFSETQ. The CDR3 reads CASSPGGAFIIEAFF. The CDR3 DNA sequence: TGCGCCAGCAGCCCGGGAGGAGCGTTTATTATCGAAGCTTTCTTT.

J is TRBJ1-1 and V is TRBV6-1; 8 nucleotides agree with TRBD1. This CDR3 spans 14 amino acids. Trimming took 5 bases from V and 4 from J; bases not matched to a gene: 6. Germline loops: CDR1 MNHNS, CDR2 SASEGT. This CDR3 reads CASSKRTGSTEAFF. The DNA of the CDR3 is TGTGCCAGCAGTAAACGGACAGGGAGCACTGAAGCTTTCTTT.